Following are 18 T cell receptor beta chains from one sample sequenced in a study of cytomegalovirus exposure and HLA in healthy donors. This PCR relied on a set of 60 Vbeta primers and 13 Jbeta primers. The repertoire was sequenced with immunoSEQ multiplex PCR; TCRdb's copy has only in-frame clones and lacks some. The sample lists some 140,000 clones; approximately 80% were seen once. Specimen: PBMCs. All receptors derive from a man younger than 45 in good health and CMV-seronegative.

The chain employs TRBV25-1 and TRBJ1-1; TRBD1 matches 7 bases. This CDR3 has 13 residues. V gave up 4 bases and J gave up 6 bases; unmatched junction bases: 5. Germline V gene sequence: CDR1 MGHDK, CDR2 SYGVNS. The CDR3, as DNA: TGTGCCAGCAGTGTCTCAGGGGGAGCTGAAGCTTTCTTT. Encoded protein: CASSVSGGAEAFF.

V usage is TRBV5-6 and J usage is TRBJ2-2; TRBD1 agrees at 8 bases. The V and J ends lost 6 bases and 2 bases, in that order; junction bases with no gene match: 3. Per the germline V gene, CDR1 is SGHDT and CDR2 is YYEEEE. The CDR3 runs 14 residues. CDR3 coding DNA: TGTGCCAGCATGACAGGGGTTAACACCGGGGAGCTGTTTTTT. Translating it yields CASMTGVNTGELFF. The entire variable domain, with the rest obtained from reference TRBV5-6 and TRBJ2-2, is as follows: DAGVTQSPTHLIKTRGQQVTLRCSPKSGHDTVSWYQQALGQGPQFIFQYYEEEERQRGNFPDRFSGHQFPNYSSELNVNALLLGDSALYLCASMTGVNTGELFFGEGSRLTVL.

V gene TRBV6-6 combines with J gene TRBJ1-1; TRBD1 matches 7 bases. V gave up 7 bases and J gave up 3 bases; unmatched junction bases: 14. From germline, CDR1 is MNHNY and CDR2 SVGAGI (reference sequence). The CDR3 is 16 amino acids. The CDR3 here is CASTVGGTRGDTEAFF. CDR3 bases: TGTGCCAGCACCGTTGGTGGCACCAGGGGGGACACTGAAGCTTTCTTT.

The chain employs TRBV27 and TRBJ2-1; 12 bases agree with TRBD2. There are 15 residues in the CDR3. Trimming took 4 bases from V and 13 from J; bases not matched to a gene: 11. The germline V gene has CDR1 MNHEY and CDR2 SMNVEV (reference sequence). This chain's CDR3 is CASSSKLAGGPKQFF. As DNA, the CDR3 is TGTGCCAGCAGTTCGAAACTAGCGGGAGGCCCCAAACAGTTCTTC.

This rearrangement joins TRBV7-2 to TRBJ2-2, with D tentatively TRBD1 (6 bases). This CDR3 contains 17 residues. Germline V lookup: CDR1 SGHTA, CDR2 FQGNSA. With 2 bases removed from V and 0 bases from J, the gap between germline ends came to 13 bases. This CDR3 reads CASSLMGHKANTGELFF. As DNA, the CDR3 is TGTGCCAGCAGCTTAATGGGACATAAGGCGAACACCGGGGAGCTGTTTTTT.

The J gene is TRBJ1-2, the V gene TRBV5-5; 10 nucleotides agree with TRBD1. Germline-derived CDR1 and CDR2 are SGHKS and YYEKEE (reference sequence). The V and J ends lost 2 bases and 7 bases, in that order; junction bases with no gene match: 8. There are 15 residues in the CDR3. The CDR3: CASSFPGQGRLGYTF. CDR3 in DNA: TGTGCCAGCAGCTTCCCGGGACAGGGGCGTCTTGGCTACACCTTC.

J is TRBJ2-7 and V is TRBV6-5; tentatively, D is TRBD1 (7 bases). The CDR3 spans 14 residues. The V and J ends lost 7 bases and 5 bases respectively, with 18 bases between them. The germline gives CDR1 MNHEY, CDR2 SVGAGI. Here the CDR3 reads CASTEGGTADEQYF. Here the CDR3 DNA reads TGTGCCAGCACCGAAGGGGGGACAGCAGACGAGCAGTACTTC.

The V call is TRBV9, the J call TRBJ2-6; D is unclear. CDR3 length: 14 amino acids. Trimming removed 4 bases at V and 1 base at J, with 6 bases between. Germline values: CDR1 SGDLS, CDR2 YYNGEE. The CDR3: CASSPTSGANVLTF. In DNA form, the CDR3 reads TGTGCCAGCAGCCCGACTTCTGGGGCCAACGTCCTGACTTTC.

The rearrangement joins TRBV11-3 to TRBJ2-2, with no clear D. The CDR3 sequence is 16 residues long. The germline V gene encodes CDR1 SGHNT and CDR2 YENEEA. Trimming took off 2 bases at V and 2 bases at J, with 12 bases between the two ends. In DNA, the CDR3 is TGTGCCAGCAGCTTATCCCACTACATTAACACCGGGGAGCTGTTTTTT. Encoded protein: CASSLSHYINTGELFF. The full variable domain, in which reference TRBV11-3 and TRBJ2-2 provide the parts outside the CDR3, is EAGVVQSPRYKIIEKKQPVAFWCNPISGHNTLYWYLQNLGQGPELLIRYENEEAVDDSQLPKDRFSAERLKGVDSTLKIQPAELGDSAVYLCASSLSHYINTGELFFGEGSRLTVL.

The chain recombines TRBV29-1 with TRBJ2-4; 8 bases line up with TRBD1. The trim removed 4 bases at V and 9 bases at J, leaving 5 bases unmatched. The V gene's germline CDR1 is SQVTM and CDR2 ANQGSEA. The CDR3 sequence is 12 residues long. This chain's CDR3 is CSVGTGGSIQYF. The DNA for the CDR3 is TGCAGCGTTGGCACAGGGGGAAGCATTCAGTACTTC.

This rearrangement joins TRBV10-3 to TRBJ2-3; 8 bases agree with TRBD2. The CDR3 sequence is 14 residues long. CDR1 and CDR2 (germline): ENHRY, SYGVKD. With V trimmed by 10 bases and J by 1 base, 7 bases remained unmatched. The chain's CDR3 is CATSGSGGTDTQYF. In DNA, the CDR3 is TGTGCCACAAGCGGGAGCGGAGGCACAGATACGCAGTATTTT.

This clone was detected a few times. This chain connects TRBV6-5 to TRBJ1-2; D is unclear. Germline V gene data show CDR1 as MNHEY and CDR2 as SVGAGI. The CDR3 extends over 13 amino acids. V was shortened by 5 bases and J by 6 bases, with 13 bases between the two germline ends. The CDR3 loop reads CASSPSYRHGYTF. DNA for the CDR3: TGTGCCAGCAGTCCCTCCTACCGTCATGGCTACACCTTC.

V and J are TRBV27 and TRBJ2-5; TRBD1 agrees at 9 bases. Judging by the DNA end, TRBJ2-7 fits better; the J call may be wrong. Germline values: CDR1 MNHEY, CDR2 SMNVEV (reference sequence). The CDR3 totals 13 residues. CDR3 in DNA: TGTGCCAGCAGTGGGGACAGGGCTCGCGAGCAGTACTTC. It translates to CASSGDRAREQYF.

V is TRBV7-2 and J is TRBJ2-7; D is possibly TRBD2 (6 bases). The CDR3 extends over 14 amino acids. The germline V gene encodes CDR1 SGHTA and CDR2 FQGNSA. The V gene lost 5 bases and the J gene lost 5 bases, with 16 bases spanning the gap. The CDR3 is CASSLPGTANEQYF. For the CDR3, the DNA is TGTGCCAGCAGCCTCCCCGGGACTGCTAACGAGCAGTACTTC.

The gene calls are TRBV27 and TRBJ2-1; tentatively, D is TRBD1 (8 bases). This CDR3 is built from 17 residues. From germline, CDR1 is MNHEY and CDR2 SMNVEV (reference sequence). The ends were cut back, 2 bases at V and 2 bases at J, with 16 bases in the middle. CDR3 nucleotide sequence: TGTGCCAGCAGTTTAACAGGGGGGGAAGCGGCCTACAATGAGCAGTTCTTC. Encoded protein: CASSLTGGEAAYNEQFF.

The chain uses TRBV30 and TRBJ1-3; 7 nucleotides match TRBD1. In germline, CDR1 is GTSNPN, CDR2 SVGIG (reference sequence). The trim removed 4 bases at V and 11 bases at J, leaving 11 bases unmatched. CDR3 length: 13 amino acids. CDR3 sequence reads: CAWTWGQLRAIYF. In nucleotides, the CDR3 is TGTGCCTGGACTTGGGGACAGCTCCGGGCCATATATTTT. Complete variable domain (other parts from reference TRBV30 and TRBJ1-3): SQTIHQWPATLVQPVGSPLSLECTVEGTSNPNLYWYRQAAGRGLQLLFYSVGIGQISSEVPQNLSASRPQDRQFILSSKKLLLSDSGFYLCAWTWGQLRAIYFGEGSWLTVV.

The V call is TRBV10-3, the J call TRBJ2-3; 7 nucleotides line up with TRBD2. The V gene end was trimmed by 11 bases and the J gene end by 10 bases; junction bases not matched to a gene: 12. The CDR3 extends over 12 amino acids. Germline V gene lookup returns CDR1 ENHRY and CDR2 SYGVKD. DNA for the CDR3: TGTGCCTTCGAAACTAGCGTTGTGGCGCAGTATTTT. Its translation is CAFETSVVAQYF.

This clone was seen at least ten times. The V gene is TRBV5-8, the J gene TRBJ1-2, with D possibly being TRBD1 (6 bases). Trimming cost V 4 bases and J 8 bases, with 18 bases left between them. Germline CDR1 SGHTS, CDR2 YDEGEE. The CDR3 extends over 14 amino acids. CDR3 bases: TGTGCCAGCAGCGTCAAGGGGGGGCGGGAAGGCTACACCTTC. Its translation is CASSVKGGREGYTF.